This T cell receptor (beta chain) was observed in a study of T cells in Graves' hyperthyroidism and ophthalmopathy. The study's findings and limits: In the blood, most expanded thyroid clonotypes above 0.001 appeared as well.

V shed 3 bases, J shed 0 bases, and the junction held 3 bases outside the gene matches. CDR3 size: 15 residues. CDR1 is MDHEN, CDR2 SYDVKM, per germline. Amplified TCR beta CDR3 regions came from RNA transcripts. First-round RT-PCR targeting the TCR CDR3 was performed with the HTBI primer set. MiXCR, run by TCRdb on the multiplex PCR reads, gives a single entry per CDR3 protein. The data show hundreds of thousands of distinct CDR3 sequences, about 20% seen once. At least ten counts were recorded for this clonotype. No antigen is known for it. In making diagnoses, clinical symptoms, serum thyroxine and TRAb, thyroid ultrasound and orbital computed tomography were all used.

The chain employs TRBV28 and TRBJ2-5; TRBD1 matches at 8 bases. The sequence came from an older woman with Graves' ophthalmopathy. The sequencing sample was made of blood. The CDR3: CASSLTGANQETQYF. The CDR3 nucleotides are TGTGCCAGCAGTTTGACAGGGGCTAACCAAGAGACCCAGTACTTC.